This passage covers 23 T cell receptor beta chains from one sample sequenced in a study of T-cell reconstitution after alpha-beta-depleted transplantation in children (dated by TCRdb to 2016 to 2018). The receptor library was made with PCR. The listed sequencing device is Illumina HiSeq 2500. TCR library preparation used molecular barcoding, with unique molecular identifiers applied to normalize quantification of the TCRbeta repertoire. TCRdb itself trimmed the public reads at Q25 with fastp, ran MiXCR and retained productive beta chains. Each entry merges the rows of one CDR3 protein and shows their most common DNA and genes. The sample contains 640,000 or so distinct CDR3 sequences, 16% of them found a single time. The leading ten clones occupy around 0.96% of the sample. The starting material was PBMCs from the stem cell graft donor, obtained from the stem cell graft. These receptors were obtained from a human donor who donated a stem cell graft to a child with acute myeloid leukemia.

This clonotype was seen just once. The rearrangement links TRBV24-1 to TRBJ2-2; D may be TRBD1 or TRBD2 (6 bases each). The CDR3 has 16 amino acids. In germline, CDR1 is KGHDR, CDR2 SFDVKD. The V and J ends lost 0 bases and 4 bases respectively, with 11 bases between them. CDR3 nucleotides: TGTGCCACCAGTGATTTGCGGGGGCAAGGCACCGGGGAGCTGTTTTTT. It codes for CATSDLRGQGTGELFF.

This clonotype was observed many times. The V and J genes are TRBV5-5 and TRBJ2-2; 7 nucleotides agree with TRBD1. Germline CDR1 reads SGHKS; CDR2 reads YYEKEE (reference sequence). Losses at the gene ends were 2 bases for V and 1 base for J; bases not matched to a gene: 8. The CDR3 sequence is 17 residues long. CDR3 amino acids: CASSLPSDRENTGELFF. In nucleotides, the CDR3 is TGTGCCAGCAGCTTACCCTCCGACAGGGAGAACACCGGGGAGCTGTTTTTT.

The table lists this clonotype with many counts. This chain links TRBV20-1 with TRBJ1-5; perhaps TRBD1 as D (6 bases). The CDR3 runs 14 residues. Trimming cost V 0 bases and J 5 bases, with 11 bases left between them. Germline V gene data show CDR1 as DFQATT and CDR2 as SNEGSKA (reference sequence). CDR3: CSAREGGLDQPQHF. CDR3 coding DNA: TGCAGTGCTAGAGAAGGGGGGTTGGATCAGCCCCAGCATTTT.

The table lists this clonotype with many counts. The rearrangement uses TRBV5-8 and TRBJ2-1; D remains unclear. CDR1 is SGHTS and CDR2 is YDEGEE in the germline V gene. This CDR3 comprises 15 residues. The V end lost 2 bases, the J end lost 4 bases, and 13 bases lay between the germline ends. DNA of the CDR3: TGTGCCAGCAGCTTCGGGCGCCGTACTTACAATGAGCAGTTCTTC. Protein sequence: CASSFGRRTYNEQFF.

This chain uses TRBV20-1 with TRBJ2-2; the D gene is possibly TRBD1 (7 bases). CDR1 and CDR2 (germline): DFQATT, SNEGSKA (reference sequence). V lost 1 base and J 2 bases, leaving 11 bases between the germline ends. This CDR3 has 15 residues. For the CDR3, the DNA is TGCAGTGCTAGAGTCAGGGGGGAAAACACCGGGGAGCTGTTTTTT. Amino acid sequence: CSARVRGENTGELFF.

This clonotype was recorded a few times. The CDR3 region has the DNA TGTGCCAGCAGTTTAATTGCGAGCTCCTACAATGAGCAGTTCTTC. This codes for CASSLIASSYNEQFF. The V and J genes are TRBV6-5 and TRBJ2-1; the D is unclear. Trimming pared 4 bases from V and 0 bases from J, leaving 10 bases between. The CDR3 is 15 amino acids. Germline CDR1 and CDR2: MNHEY and SVGAGI.

V gene TRBV7-6 combines with J gene TRBJ1-2, with a possible D match to TRBD1 (5 bases). The CDR3 covers 18 residues. The germline CDR1 and CDR2 sequences are SGHVS and FNYEAQ. The V end lost 1 base, the J end lost 4 bases, and 22 bases lay between the germline ends. This chain's CDR3 is CASSLGGGFQVTTYGYTF. The CDR3 coding sequence is TGTGCCAGCAGCTTAGGCGGGGGTTTTCAGGTTACAACCTATGGCTACACCTTC.

This clonotype was detected only a few times. This chain joins TRBV27 and TRBJ2-1; 10 nucleotides match TRBD2. V shed 10 bases and J 4 bases; nucleotides not matched to a gene: 10. Germline V gives CDR1 MNHEY, CDR2 SMNVEV (reference sequence). The CDR3 spans 15 residues. CDR3 protein: CAISTGTSVYNEQFF. The CDR3 bases are TGTGCCATCTCTACCGGGACTAGCGTTTACAATGAGCAGTTCTTC.

This clonotype was detected ten times or more. The chain has TRBV6-1 and TRBJ2-1; a weak D match, TRBD1 (6 bases). This CDR3 comprises 15 residues. Germline assignment: CDR1 MNHNS and CDR2 SASEGT. Trimming removed 5 bases from V and 3 bases from J, with 14 bases in between. CDR3: CASSPDRFNYNEQFF. The DNA of the CDR3 is TGTGCCAGCAGTCCCGACAGGTTTAACTACAATGAGCAGTTCTTC.

In its sample, this clonotype was seen a few times. The chain is built from TRBV3-1 and TRBJ1-3; the match to TRBD1 covers 8 bases. The CDR3 contains 16 residues. The germline V gene encodes CDR1 LGHDT and CDR2 YNNKEL (reference sequence). Trimming removed 0 bases from V and 6 bases from J; junction bases left unmatched: 7. Here the CDR3 DNA reads TGTGCCAGCAGCCAAGATCAGGGGGCAAGGGTAAACACCATATATTTT. This gives the protein CASSQDQGARVNTIYF.

This clonotype was detected many times. The limits of the CDR3 on the DNA are not certain, so only TCRdb's listed CDR3 is given. The genes are TRBV27 and TRBJ1-4; TRBD1, the D gene given by the table, was not confirmed from the DNA. With termini counted, the CDR3 has 14 amino acids. Germline assignment: CDR1 MNHEY and CDR2 SMNVEV (reference sequence). CDR3 loop: CASSSSTGDEKLFF.

The chain links TRBV4-1 to TRBJ2-3; D uncertain. Trimming took 3 bases from V and 3 from J, leaving 10 bases between them. This CDR3 spans 14 amino acids. Germline V CDR1 and CDR2: MGHRA, YSYEKL. The CDR3 sequence: CASSHVGSTDTQYF. As DNA, the CDR3 is TGCGCCAGCAGCCATGTGGGTTCGACAGATACGCAGTATTTT.

This chain connects TRBV20-1 to TRBJ2-6; D gene ambiguous. The CDR3 covers 16 residues. Germline V gives CDR1 DFQATT, CDR2 SNEGSKA (reference sequence). Trimming shortened V by 0 bases and J by 4 bases, and 13 bases separated the two germline ends. This CDR3 reads CSARDRKGFGANVLTF. CDR3 coding DNA: TGCAGTGCTAGAGATCGGAAAGGGTTCGGGGCCAACGTCCTGACTTTC.

The genes are TRBV21-1 and TRBJ2-3; the table's D call of TRBD2 was not tested on the DNA. TRBV21-1 corresponds to a pseudogene. This CDR3 comprises 20 residues. Here the CDR3 reads CASSFRTSGGPAPPTDTQYF. The CDR3 DNA is TGTGCCAGCAGCTTCCGGACTAGCGGGGGGCCGGCCCCCCCCACAGATACGCAGTATTTT.

The V and J genes are TRBV28 and TRBJ1-1; D remains ambiguous. Germline CDR1 and CDR2: MDHEN and SYDVKM. V was clipped by 4 bases and J by 5 bases, with 14 bases between them. The length of the CDR3 is 14 residues. The CDR3 nucleotides read TGTGCCAGCAGTTCACCACCCGAACAGACTGAAGCTTTCTTT. Amino acids: CASSSPPEQTEAFF.

This clonotype was seen at least ten times. The rearrangement joins TRBV29-1 to TRBJ2-3, with TRBD1 matching over 8 bases. From germline, CDR1 is SQVTM and CDR2 ANQGSEA. The CDR3 is 13 amino acids. The V segment lost 5 bases and the J segment 2 bases; nucleotides outside the gene matches: 3. CDR3 DNA sequence: TGCAGCGTTCAGGGGGCCCTCACAGATACGCAGTATTTT. Amino acid sequence: CSVQGALTDTQYF.

In this sample, this clonotype turned up many times. The V and J genes are TRBV4-2 and TRBJ2-7; D may be TRBD2 (6 bases). CDR1 LGHNA and CDR2 YNFKEQ come from the germline V gene. The CDR3 has 15 residues. V dropped 4 bases and J dropped 2 bases, with 15 bases sitting between them. CDR3 in DNA: TGTGCCAGCAGCCCTACACTAGCAGGCCCCTACGAGCAGTACGTC. As protein: CASSPTLAGPYEQYV.

The gene calls are TRBV6-2 or TRBV6-3 and TRBJ2-2; D remains unclear. The V end was cut by 1 base, the J end by 3 bases, with 6 bases between. Germline CDR1 is MNHEY and CDR2 is SVGEGT. CDR3 size: 14 residues. CDR3 in DNA: TGTGCCAGCAGTTACTGGCAGGACACCGGGGAGCTGTTTTTT. Translation gives CASSYWQDTGELFF.

As DNA, the CDR3 is TGCGCCAGCAGCCAAGTGGGAATGTCTTCGGGCCATCAGCCCCAGCATTTT. Translation: CASSQVGMSSGHQPQHF. The rearrangement uses TRBV4-1 and TRBJ1-5; D is undetermined. The V gene's germline CDR1 is MGHRA and CDR2 YSYEKL. The ends were cut back, 1 base at V and 5 bases at J, with 18 bases in the middle. CDR3 length equals 17 residues.

On this clonotype itself: A much larger clone sits a single nucleotide away, making a read error possible. This chain joins TRBV20-1 and TRBJ2-3, with 7 bases aligning to TRBD2. Germline values: CDR1 DFQATT, CDR2 SNEGSKA (reference sequence). V lost 6 bases and J lost 3; bases outside the gene matches: 12. The CDR3 is 15 residues long. The CDR3 sequence is CSARTGLEGTDTQYF. In DNA, the CDR3 is TGCAGTGCGCGGACCGGACTAGAGGGGACAGATACGCAGTATTTT.

This clonotype was observed a handful of times. V and J are TRBV20-1 and TRBJ2-3; tentative D call: TRBD1 (6 bases). The CDR3 is made up of 15 amino acids. V was clipped by 4 bases and J by 2 bases, with 16 bases between them. Germline V gives CDR1 DFQATT, CDR2 SNEGSKA (reference sequence). CDR3 amino acids: CSAILQGITTDTQYF. The DNA of the CDR3 is TGCAGTGCTATTCTCCAGGGGATTACCACAGATACGCAGTATTTT.

This clonotype showed up many times. CDR3 in amino acids: CASSYRGLSNEQFF. Here the CDR3 DNA reads TGCGCCAGCAGCTACAGGGGCTTAAGCAATGAGCAGTTCTTC. The chain has TRBV4-3 and TRBJ2-1; 7 nucleotides match TRBD1. CDR3 length: 14 amino acids. The V segment lost 5 bases and the J segment 6 bases; nucleotides outside the gene matches: 7. Per germline, CDR1 LGHNA and CDR2 YSLEER.

This clonotype was detected a few times. This chain joins TRBV27 and TRBJ2-6, with 9 bases identical to TRBD2. The V segment lost 4 bases and the J segment 0 bases; nucleotides outside the gene matches: 4. From germline, CDR1 is MNHEY and CDR2 SMNVEV (reference sequence). CDR3 size: 17 residues. In nucleotides, the CDR3 is TGTGCCAGCAGTTCCCTAGCGGGGCTCTCTGGGGCCAACGTCCTGACTTTC. This sequence encodes CASSSLAGLSGANVLTF.